Below are 31 T cell receptor beta chains sequenced from a single sample in a study of cytomegalovirus exposure and HLA in healthy donors. The PCR contained 60 Vbeta and 13 Jbeta primers. The repertoire was sequenced with immunoSEQ multiplex PCR; TCRdb's copy has only in-frame clones and lacks some. The sample consists of 100,000 or so clones, roughly 84% of them appearing once. Sequenced material: PBMCs. All receptors come from a man younger than 35 in good health and CMV-seronegative.

The rearrangement uses TRBV29-1 and TRBJ1-1; a possible D gene is TRBD1 (6 bases). CDR1 and CDR2 from the germline V gene are SQVTM and ANQGSEA. The ends were cut back, 6 bases at V and 1 base at J, with 12 bases in the middle. The CDR3 consists of 13 residues. CDR3 DNA sequence: TGCAGCGTCCCGACAGGTACGAACACTGAAGCTTTCTTT. Translation gives CSVPTGTNTEAFF.

There are a few counts of this clone. This chain links TRBV4-2 with TRBJ1-1; D is uncertain. The V end was cut by 0 bases, the J end by 6 bases, with 11 bases between. Germline V gene sequence: CDR1 LGHNA, CDR2 YNFKEQ. CDR3 length: 14 amino acids. For the CDR3, the DNA is TGTGCCAGCAGCCAAGATCTTCGAGTAGCTGAAGCTTTCTTT. The encoded protein is CASSQDLRVAEAFF.

In its sample, this clone was seen a few times. V is TRBV28 and J is TRBJ2-6; D is undetermined. The CDR3 runs 13 residues. Trimming took off 7 bases at V and 0 bases at J, with 4 bases between the two ends. Germline CDR1 is MDHEN and CDR2 is SYDVKM. The CDR3, as DNA: TGTGCCAGCACCTCCTCTGGGGCCAACGTCCTGACTTTC. Translating it yields CASTSSGANVLTF.

The rearrangement uses TRBV4-3 and TRBJ2-7; TRBD2 matches at 9 bases. Germline V gene lookup returns CDR1 LGHNA and CDR2 YSLEER. Losses at the gene ends were 1 base for V and 4 bases for J; bases not matched to a gene: 2. CDR3 length equals 14 residues. For the CDR3, the DNA is TGCGCCAGCAGCCAAGGACTAGCGGAGTACGAGCAGTACTTC. The encoded protein is CASSQGLAEYEQYF.

The V and J genes are TRBV27 and TRBJ1-2, with TRBD1 matching over 9 bases. Germline CDR1 MNHEY, CDR2 SMNVEV (reference sequence). The CDR3 length is 16 residues. With V trimmed by 3 bases and J by 0 bases, 5 bases remained unmatched. The CDR3 protein is CASSLTGGTTNYGYTF. CDR3 coding DNA: TGTGCCAGCAGTTTGACAGGGGGGACCACTAACTATGGCTACACCTTC.

This chain joins TRBV18 and TRBJ2-2, with a weak D call TRBD1 (5 bases). The V gene's germline CDR1 is KGHSH and CDR2 LQKENI. Between the trimmed V and J ends, which lost 0 bases and 4 bases, there was a span of 6 bases. This CDR3 comprises 14 residues. The CDR3 bases are TGTGCCAGCTCACCACCCAGGGTCACCGGGGAGCTGTTTTTT. Translation: CASSPPRVTGELFF.

This chain links TRBV2 with TRBJ1-6, with 7 bases matching TRBD1. The trim removed 8 bases at V and 5 bases at J, leaving 9 bases unmatched. Germline loops: CDR1 SNHLY, CDR2 FYNNEI. This CDR3 region has 15 residues. In nucleotides, the CDR3 is TGTGCCAGCCTAGGGACAGCCTGGAATAATTCACCCCTCCACTTT. Translating gives CASLGTAWNNSPLHF.

This chain connects TRBV11-2 to TRBJ2-1; maybe TRBD2 (5 bases). The CDR3 is made up of 17 amino acids. Germline V gene lookup returns CDR1 SGHAT and CDR2 FQNNGV. V lost 0 bases and J 3 bases, leaving 15 bases between the germline ends. The CDR3 DNA sequence: TGTGCCAGCAGCTTAGAGGACTCTGTTGGCGGCTACAATGAGCAGTTCTTC. The encoded protein is CASSLEDSVGGYNEQFF.

For the CDR3, the DNA is TGTGCCAGCAGCTTAGCGCTAGTTGCGGGAGGGTACGAGCAGTACTTC. The encoded protein is CASSLALVAGGYEQYF. The chain is built from TRBV7-2 and TRBJ2-7; TRBD2 matches 9 bases. Germline CDR1 and CDR2: SGHTA and FQGNSA. The CDR3 length is 16 residues. The V gene end was trimmed by 0 bases and the J gene end by 4 bases; junction bases not matched to a gene: 7.

The V call is TRBV30, the J call TRBJ2-2; possibly TRBD2 for D (5 bases). The V and J ends lost 5 bases and 1 base respectively, with 8 bases between them. Germline CDR1 reads GTSNPN; CDR2 reads SVGIG (reference sequence). The CDR3 length is 13 residues. The CDR3: CAWVGRNTGELFF. The CDR3 DNA sequence: TGTGCCTGGGTAGGGAGGAACACCGGGGAGCTGTTTTTT.

The genes are TRBV30 and TRBJ2-1, with a tentative D call TRBD2 (5 bases). The CDR3 is 17 amino acids. Germline V gives CDR1 GTSNPN, CDR2 SVGIG (reference sequence). Trimming removed 1 base at V and 0 bases at J, with 16 bases between. CDR3 region: CAWSGALAGVSYNEQFF. The CDR3 region has the DNA TGTGCCTGGAGTGGAGCGTTGGCGGGCGTCTCCTACAATGAGCAGTTCTTC. Full variable domain (remainder filled in from reference TRBV30 and TRBJ2-1): SQTIHQWPATLVQPVGSPLSLECTVEGTSNPNLYWYRQAAGRGLQLLFYSVGIGQISSEVPQNLSASRPQDRQFILSSKKLLLSDSGFYLCAWSGALAGVSYNEQFFGPGTRLTVL.

The rearrangement links TRBV10-3 to TRBJ1-5, with TRBD1 matching 7 bases. The CDR3 contains 15 residues. J lost 1 base, V lost 2 bases, and 2 bases had no gene match. Germline V lookup: CDR1 ENHRY, CDR2 SYGVKD. CDR3 DNA sequence: TGTGCCATCAGTGAGGACAGGGCGAGCAATCAGCCCCAGCATTTT. It codes for CAISEDRASNQPQHF.

The rearrangement links TRBV10-3 to TRBJ2-1; TRBD2 aligns across 14 bases. The germline CDR1 and CDR2 sequences are ENHRY and SYGVKD. The CDR3 is made up of 13 amino acids. J was trimmed by 6 bases and V by 9 bases; bases with no gene match: 1. CDR3 loop: CAIGTSGGNEQFF. The CDR3 bases are TGTGCCATAGGGACTAGCGGGGGCAATGAGCAGTTCTTC.

The genes are TRBV5-1 and TRBJ2-3, with 8 nucleotides matching TRBD2. CDR1 and CDR2 from the germline V gene are SGHRS and YFSETQ. The trim removed 3 bases at V and 6 bases at J, leaving 9 bases unmatched. CDR3 size: 15 residues. The CDR3: CASSSGLVGADTQYF. For the CDR3, the DNA is TGCGCCAGCAGCTCGGGACTAGTGGGGGCCGATACGCAGTATTTT.

V and J are TRBV7-9 and TRBJ2-1, with 11 bases aligning to TRBD2. Germline V lookup: CDR1 SEHNR, CDR2 FQNEAQ (reference sequence). V shed 5 bases, J shed 5 bases, and the junction held 5 bases outside the gene matches. The CDR3 is 15 residues long. The CDR3 region is CASSELAGVDNEQFF. The CDR3 DNA sequence: TGTGCCAGCAGCGAACTAGCGGGAGTGGACAATGAGCAGTTCTTC.

The chain links TRBV5-1 to TRBJ2-7; 12 bases are a match to TRBD2. The V gene's germline CDR1 is SGHRS and CDR2 YFSETQ. The CDR3 is 21 residues long. V lost 0 bases to trimming and J lost 3 bases; unmatched junction nucleotides: 19. CDR3 coding DNA: TGCGCCAGCAGCTTGGAGGTGTCTAGCGGGAGGGCTACCAAACTTCGCTACGAGCAGTACTTC. Translation: CASSLEVSSGRATKLRYEQYF. The complete variable domain, with remaining parts taken from reference TRBV5-1 and TRBJ2-7, reads KAGVTQTPRYLIKTRGQQVTLSCSPISGHRSVSWYQQTPGQGLQFLFEYFSETQRNKGNFPGRFSGRQFSNSRSEMNVSTLELGDSALYLCASSLEVSSGRATKLRYEQYFGPGTRLTVT.

The J gene is TRBJ1-1, the V gene TRBV19; maybe TRBD1 (6 bases). The CDR3 is made up of 14 amino acids. CDR1 and CDR2 (germline): LNHDA, SQIVND (reference sequence). V was pared by 2 bases and J by 1 base, with 8 bases between. The DNA of the CDR3 is TGTGCCAGTAGTATACAGGGGAAGAACACTGAAGCTTTCTTT. It translates to CASSIQGKNTEAFF.

The count of this clone is one. The CDR3 reads CASSPDTLGNYGYTF. DNA of the CDR3: TGCGCCAGCAGCCCGGACACGTTAGGGAACTATGGCTACACCTTC. The chain joins TRBV5-1 to TRBJ1-2, with a tentative D call TRBD1 (5 bases). This CDR3 is built from 15 residues. Germline V gene data show CDR1 as SGHRS and CDR2 as YFSETQ. With 4 bases removed from V and 2 bases from J, the gap between germline ends came to 15 bases.

The chain combines TRBV27 with TRBJ1-2, with D possibly being TRBD1 (6 bases). The V and J ends lost 4 bases and 7 bases respectively, with 22 bases between them. Germline V CDR1 and CDR2: MNHEY, SMNVEV (reference sequence). CDR3 length: 16 amino acids. CDR3 amino acids: CASSSASGQISSGYTF. CDR3 DNA: TGTGCCAGCAGTTCGGCCTCCGGACAGATCTCGAGTGGCTACACCTTC.

The rearrangement joins TRBV11-3 to TRBJ2-1; D may be TRBD1 (6 bases). From germline, CDR1 is SGHNT and CDR2 YENEEA. The CDR3 spans 14 residues. Trimming shortened V by 5 bases and J by 5 bases, and 13 bases separated the two germline ends. This chain's CDR3 is CASSLMGQNNEQFF. For the CDR3, the DNA is TGTGCCAGCAGCCTGATGGGACAAAACAATGAGCAGTTCTTC.

The V and J genes are TRBV30 and TRBJ1-2, with a possible D match to TRBD1 (6 bases). With 5 bases removed from V and 6 bases from J, the gap between germline ends came to 19 bases. CDR1 GTSNPN and CDR2 SVGIG come from the germline V gene (reference sequence). The CDR3 has 14 amino acids. CDR3 sequence reads: CAWGGGATRNGYTF. CDR3 bases: TGTGCCTGGGGAGGGGGGGCGACCCGGAATGGCTACACCTTC.

In its sample, this clone was seen once. The chain uses TRBV7-2 and TRBJ2-3, with a possible D match to TRBD1 (5 bases). The germline CDR1 and CDR2 sequences are SGHTA and FQGNSA. Trimming removed 2 bases at V and 5 bases at J, with 11 bases between. The CDR3 is 14 amino acids. The CDR3 DNA reads TGTGCCAGCAGCTTAACAGGCCTTCTAGATACGCAGTATTTT. Translated, it gives CASSLTGLLDTQYF.

This rearrangement joins TRBV5-4 to TRBJ2-3, with TRBD2 matching over 8 bases. Per germline, CDR1 SGHNT and CDR2 YYREEE (reference sequence). J lost 1 base, V lost 0 bases, and 7 bases had no gene match. The CDR3 has 17 residues. CDR3 nucleotide sequence: TGTGCCAGCAGCTTGGGACTAGCGAAGGTGGGCACAGATACGCAGTATTTT. As protein: CASSLGLAKVGTDTQYF.

CDR3 DNA: TGTGCCACCAGCAGAGATCCCGGGAGCACCTACAATGAGCAGTTCTTC. Its protein is CATSRDPGSTYNEQFF. The chain combines TRBV15 with TRBJ2-1, with D maybe TRBD2 (6 bases). The V gene lost 0 bases and the J gene lost 2 bases, with 11 bases spanning the gap. CDR3 length: 16 residues. CDR1 and CDR2 from the germline V gene are LNHNV and YYDKDF (reference sequence). The entire variable domain, with the rest obtained from reference TRBV15 and TRBJ2-1, is as follows: DAMVIQNPRYQVTQFGKPVTLSCSQTLNHNVMYWYQQKSSQAPKLLFHYYDKDFNNEADTPDNFQSRRPNTSFCFLDIRSPGLGDTAMYLCATSRDPGSTYNEQFFGPGTRLTVL.

This chain links TRBV28 with TRBJ1-1; no definite D call. The ends were cut back, 7 bases at V and 4 bases at J, with 22 bases in the middle. The CDR3 is 16 residues long. Germline V gene lookup returns CDR1 MDHEN and CDR2 SYDVKM. The CDR3 is CASIPHYTTAVTEAFF. As DNA, the CDR3 is TGTGCCAGCATTCCTCATTATACCACGGCGGTCACTGAAGCTTTCTTT.

This chain connects TRBV30 to TRBJ2-1; 15 nucleotides match TRBD2. Germline trimming cut 8 bases from V and 9 bases from J; bases unmatched to any gene: 2. This CDR3 is 12 amino acids long. The germline gives CDR1 GTSNPN, CDR2 SVGIG (reference sequence). The CDR3 reads CARTSGRGEQFF. CDR3 DNA: TGTGCCCGGACTAGCGGGAGGGGTGAGCAGTTCTTC.

The rearrangement joins TRBV9 to TRBJ1-3; D might be TRBD1 (6 bases). With 4 bases removed from V and 2 bases from J, the gap between germline ends came to 13 bases. Germline V gene lookup returns CDR1 SGDLS and CDR2 YYNGEE. This CDR3 has 15 residues. CDR3 sequence: CASSPSGGPGNTIYF. Here the CDR3 DNA reads TGTGCCAGCAGCCCCTCGGGGGGCCCTGGAAACACCATATATTTT.

V and J are TRBV10-2 and TRBJ1-1; D might be TRBD1 (5 bases). CDR1 is WSHSY and CDR2 is SAAADI in the germline V gene. V lost 2 bases and J 0 bases, leaving 7 bases between the germline ends. This CDR3 has 14 residues. As DNA, the CDR3 is TGCGCCAGCAGTGAGCCAGGGATGAACACTGAAGCTTTCTTT. This translates into CASSEPGMNTEAFF.

V gene TRBV19 combines with J gene TRBJ2-5, with TRBD2 matching over 10 bases. From germline, CDR1 is LNHDA and CDR2 SQIVND (reference sequence). The CDR3 length is 16 residues. J lost 5 bases, V lost 6 bases, and 12 bases had no gene match. The CDR3 is CASSPPLAGDRETQYF. In DNA, the CDR3 is TGTGCCAGTAGCCCTCCTCTAGCGGGAGACCGGGAGACCCAGTACTTC.

The V gene is TRBV5-6, the J gene TRBJ2-5, with TRBD2 matching 9 bases. The CDR3 loop spans 17 amino acids. CDR1 SGHDT and CDR2 YYEEEE come from the germline V gene. Germline trimming cut 2 bases from V and 6 bases from J; bases unmatched to any gene: 14. This CDR3 reads CASSFRGVAGVWKTQYF. As DNA, the CDR3 is TGTGCCAGCAGCTTCCGCGGGGTAGCGGGAGTATGGAAGACCCAGTACTTC.

This clone is medium-sized (0.01 to 0.1%) within its sample. The chain couples TRBV6-4 to TRBJ2-3; 7 bases map to TRBD1. The trim removed 4 bases at V and 6 bases at J, leaving 4 bases unmatched. Germline-derived CDR1 and CDR2 are MRHNA and SNTAGT. The CDR3 has 13 amino acids. The CDR3 bases are TGTGCCAGCAGTGCCAGGGACAGCGATACGCAGTATTTT. It translates to CASSARDSDTQYF.